The 19 T cell receptor beta chains given below trace back to one sample, sequenced in a study of blood T cells in healthy people across ages. Primers used in a second PCR of roughly 6 to 11 cycles were a sample-barcoded 5' primer and a J-beta primer mix. Each CDR3 protein gets one entry after TCRdb re-called the 5' RACE reads with MiXCR. The table records approximately 1,700,000 distinct CDR3 sequences, approximately 39% of them present only once. The sequencing sample was made of blood. The origin of the receptors is a human donor in good health.

This clonotype was found many times. This rearrangement joins TRBV20-1 to TRBJ2-3; D not resolved. Germline CDR1 and CDR2: DFQATT and SNEGSKA (reference sequence). This CDR3 has 12 residues. The CDR3 loop is CSARASTDTQYF. CDR3 in DNA: TGCAGCGCTCGTGCTAGCACAGATACGCAGTATTTT.

The table lists this clonotype with a few counts. V and J are TRBV5-1 and TRBJ1-1, with D unresolved. Germline-derived CDR1 and CDR2 are SGHRS and YFSETQ. CDR3 size: 14 residues. With 5 bases removed from V and 1 base from J, the gap between germline ends came to 12 bases. CDR3 in amino acids: CASSGLGWNTEAFF. The CDR3 coding sequence is TGCGCCAGCAGTGGGCTGGGCTGGAACACTGAAGCTTTCTTT. Filled out from reference TRBV5-1 and TRBJ1-1, the complete variable domain reads KAGVTQTPRYLIKTRGQQVTLSCSPISGHRSVSWYQQTPGQGLQFLFEYFSETQRNKGNFPGRFSGRQFSNSRSEMNVSTLELGDSALYLCASSGLGWNTEAFFGQGTRLTVV.

This clonotype was observed a few times. The rearrangement uses TRBV20-1 and TRBJ1-1; 7 bases agree with TRBD1. There are 16 residues in the CDR3. Germline trimming cut 0 bases from V and 0 bases from J; bases unmatched to any gene: 7. Germline CDR1 is DFQATT and CDR2 is SNEGSKA (reference sequence). CDR3: CSARDATGLMNTEAFF. In DNA form, the CDR3 reads TGCAGTGCTAGAGATGCGACAGGGCTCATGAACACTGAAGCTTTCTTT.

The rearrangement links TRBV7-8 to TRBJ1-6; no reliable D call. V dropped 6 bases and J dropped 10 bases, with 10 bases sitting between them. Germline V gene sequence: CDR1 SGHVS, CDR2 FQNEAQ. This CDR3 has 12 residues. The chain's CDR3 is CASSPTGSPLHF. The CDR3, as DNA: TGTGCCAGCAGTCCGACGGGATCACCCCTCCACTTT.

This clonotype was recorded a few times. The V gene is TRBV6-1, the J gene TRBJ2-7; no clear D. The germline V gene encodes CDR1 MNHNS and CDR2 SASEGT. Trimming removed 2 bases at V and 0 bases at J, with 14 bases between. The CDR3 has 16 amino acids. The CDR3 nucleotides are TGTGCCAGCAGTGAACCGTCCGACCCGAGCTCCTACGAGCAGTACTTC. It is translated as CASSEPSDPSSYEQYF.

Turning to this clonotype: This may be a read error: a much more frequent sequence differs by one nucleotide. CDR3 protein: CAIRGRGAPNTEAFF. CDR3 DNA sequence: TGTGCCATCAGGGGACGGGGGGCCCCGAACACTGAAGCTTTCTTT. This chain connects TRBV10-3 to TRBJ1-1; a weak D match, TRBD1 (6 bases). This CDR3 is built from 15 residues. V gave up 6 bases and J gave up 1 base, with 15 bases separating them. The germline CDR1 and CDR2 sequences are ENHRY and SYGVKD.

This clonotype came up a few times. The rearrangement uses TRBV7-6 and TRBJ1-1, with no clear D. The CDR3 length is 14 residues. V was clipped by 3 bases and J by 0 bases, with 8 bases between them. The germline CDR1 and CDR2 sequences are SGHVS and FNYEAQ. The CDR3, as DNA: TGTGCCAGCAGCTTGGGCTGGCTGAACACTGAAGCTTTCTTT. It is translated as CASSLGWLNTEAFF.

There are a few counts of this clonotype. The chain joins TRBV6-6 to TRBJ2-7; D is perhaps TRBD1 (5 bases). Germline CDR1 and CDR2: MNHNY and SVGAGI (reference sequence). This CDR3 comprises 16 residues. V lost 0 bases and J lost 0, with 12 bases in between. The CDR3: CASSYSTAGISYEQYF. For the CDR3, the DNA is TGTGCCAGCAGTTACTCGACGGCAGGGATCTCCTACGAGCAGTACTTC.

Note on this clonotype: At one of its ends the junction is not consistent with the germline gene, which may arise from a read error. This sequence joins TRBV24-1 and TRBJ2-2; TRBD2 aligns across 7 bases. The length of the CDR3 is 19 residues. Germline V gives CDR1 KGHDR, CDR2 SFDVKD. CDR3 nucleotide sequence: TGTGCCACCAGTGAAGCAGCGGGGTCAGGCCAGACGGTCACCGGGGAGCGGTTTTTT. Translated: CATSEAAGSGQTVTGERFF.

The chain is built from TRBV12-3 or TRBV12-4 and TRBJ2-1; 8 positions agree with TRBD2. The CDR3 is 17 residues long. The V segment lost 3 bases and the J segment 0 bases; nucleotides outside the gene matches: 7. The CDR3 spells CASSFLGGGSSYNEQFF. For the CDR3, the DNA is TGTGCCAGCAGTTTCCTCGGGGGGGGGAGCTCCTACAATGAGCAGTTCTTC.

This clonotype has a handful of counts. This sequence joins TRBV7-9 and TRBJ2-3; TRBD1 agrees at 9 bases. There are 15 residues in the CDR3. With V trimmed by 5 bases and J by 4 bases, 7 bases remained unmatched. Germline V gene lookup returns CDR1 SEHNR and CDR2 FQNEAQ (reference sequence). CDR3 loop: CASSTRDRDADTQYF. The CDR3 DNA reads as TGTGCCAGCAGCACCCGGGACAGGGATGCAGATACGCAGTATTTT.

This clonotype showed up just once. The V gene is TRBV4-3, the J gene TRBJ1-2; D is unresolved. This CDR3 is built from 14 residues. CDR1 LGHNA and CDR2 YSLEER come from the germline V gene. Trimming took off 0 bases at V and 6 bases at J, with 11 bases between the two ends. For the CDR3, the DNA is TGCGCCAGCAGCCAAGATGAAGACATCCATGGCTACACCTTC. It encodes CASSQDEDIHGYTF.

The chain links TRBV7-9 to TRBJ2-4; tentative D call: TRBD1 (5 bases). CDR1 is SEHNR and CDR2 is FQNEAQ in the germline V gene (reference sequence). Deletions cut 3 bases from V and 13 bases from J, with 22 bases between. The CDR3 has 15 residues. CDR3 region: CASSLFQGGFNEQYF. The CDR3 DNA sequence: TGTGCCAGCAGCTTGTTTCAGGGTGGTTTCAATGAGCAGTACTTC.

The sample holds one count of this clonotype. The rearrangement uses TRBV6-6 and TRBJ2-1, with 7 bases aligning to TRBD2. CDR3 length: 16 residues. Germline CDR1 is MNHNY and CDR2 is SVGAGI (reference sequence). The V and J ends lost 6 bases and 7 bases, in that order; junction bases with no gene match: 15. The CDR3 DNA reads as TGTGCCAGCAGGGGGACCTTGGCGGGGGTACGGAATGAGCAGTTCTTC. This sequence encodes CASRGTLAGVRNEQFF.

Here the CDR3 DNA reads TGCAGTGCTAGACGGCGGGAAACTAGCAATCAGCCCCAGCATTTT. As protein: CSARRRETSNQPQHF. The chain links TRBV20-1 to TRBJ1-5; no reliable D call. CDR1 DFQATT and CDR2 SNEGSKA come from the germline V gene (reference sequence). The CDR3 has 15 residues. Between the trimmed V and J ends, which lost 2 bases and 0 bases, there was a span of 11 bases.

The sample holds many counts of this clonotype. The chain carries TRBV9 and TRBJ2-1, with D unresolved. The germline CDR1 and CDR2 sequences are SGDLS and YYNGEE. Trimming left V 5 bases short and J 0 bases short, with 12 bases between. This CDR3 has 15 residues. The CDR3 DNA reads as TGTGCCAGCAGTGTCGGCCTGAGCTCCTACAATGAGCAGTTCTTC. Protein sequence: CASSVGLSSYNEQFF.

The rearrangement uses TRBV20-1 and TRBJ1-2; D ambiguous. The CDR3 runs 14 residues. CDR1 is DFQATT and CDR2 is SNEGSKA in the germline V gene (reference sequence). The V and J ends lost 3 bases and 0 bases respectively, with 11 bases between them. The CDR3 loop reads CSASLGGSNYGYTF. The CDR3 coding sequence is TGCAGTGCTAGTCTGGGTGGATCTAACTATGGCTACACCTTC.

This chain joins TRBV20-1 and TRBJ1-1; no clear D. This CDR3 comprises 12 residues. CDR1 is DFQATT, CDR2 SNEGSKA, per germline (reference sequence). DNA for the CDR3: TGCAGAGCGAACAGCCCGAACACTGAAGCTTTCTTT. The encoded protein is CRANSPNTEAFF.

The rearrangement uses TRBV7-9 and TRBJ1-2; D perhaps matches TRBD1 (6 bases). The CDR3 length is 13 residues. V lost 1 base and J 8 bases, leaving 11 bases between the germline ends. Germline lookup yields CDR1 SEHNR and CDR2 FQNEAQ (reference sequence). The CDR3 bases are TGTGCCAGCAGCTTAGTTGATGGGGGCGGCTACACCTTC. Translation: CASSLVDGGGYTF.